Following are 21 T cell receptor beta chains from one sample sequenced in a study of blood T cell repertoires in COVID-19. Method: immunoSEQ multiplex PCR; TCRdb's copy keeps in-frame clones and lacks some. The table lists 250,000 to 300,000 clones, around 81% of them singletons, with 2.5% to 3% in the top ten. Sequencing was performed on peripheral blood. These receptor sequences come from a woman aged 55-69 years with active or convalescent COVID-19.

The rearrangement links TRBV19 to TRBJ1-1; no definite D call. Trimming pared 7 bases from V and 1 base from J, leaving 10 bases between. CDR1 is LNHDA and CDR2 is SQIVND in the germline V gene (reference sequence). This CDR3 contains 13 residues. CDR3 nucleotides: TGTGCCAGTACCCGGGAAACGAACACTGAAGCTTTCTTT. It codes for CASTRETNTEAFF.

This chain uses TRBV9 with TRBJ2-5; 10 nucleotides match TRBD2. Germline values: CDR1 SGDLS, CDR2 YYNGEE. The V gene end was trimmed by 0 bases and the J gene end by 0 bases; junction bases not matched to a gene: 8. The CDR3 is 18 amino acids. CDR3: CASSVVEAGGPYQETQYF. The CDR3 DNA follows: TGTGCCAGCAGCGTAGTAGAAGCGGGGGGGCCCTACCAAGAGACCCAGTACTTC.

In DNA, the CDR3 is TGTGCCAGCAGCTTGGGGCGGTTTGAAAAACTGTTTTTT. Translation gives CASSLGRFEKLFF. The V call is TRBV11-1, the J call TRBJ1-4, with D perhaps TRBD1 (5 bases). Germline-derived CDR1 and CDR2 are SGHAT and FQDESV (reference sequence). V was pared by 3 bases and J by 7 bases, with 9 bases between. This CDR3 has 13 residues.

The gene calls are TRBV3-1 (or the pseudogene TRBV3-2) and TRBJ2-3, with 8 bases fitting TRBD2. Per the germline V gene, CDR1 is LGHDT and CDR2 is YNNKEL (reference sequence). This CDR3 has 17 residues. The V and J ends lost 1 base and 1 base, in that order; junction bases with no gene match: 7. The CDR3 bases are TGTGCCAGCAGCCAAGGGGCTAGCGGGTTAGGCACAGATACGCAGTATTTT. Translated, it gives CASSQGASGLGTDTQYF.

CDR3 bases: TGTGCCAGCAGTAACACTGGGACAGGGGGATCAGACACTGAAGCTTTCTTT. It yields the protein CASSNTGTGGSDTEAFF. J is TRBJ1-1 and V is TRBV7-6, with 11 bases that match TRBD1. V trimming: 6 bases; J trimming: 3 bases; junction bases outside the gene matches: 12. From germline, CDR1 is SGHVS and CDR2 FNYEAQ. CDR3 size: 17 residues.

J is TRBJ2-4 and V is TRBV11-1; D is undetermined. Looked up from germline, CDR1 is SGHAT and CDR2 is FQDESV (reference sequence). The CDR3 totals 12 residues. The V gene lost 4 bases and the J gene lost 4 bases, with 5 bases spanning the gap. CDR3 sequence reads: CASSSQKNIQYF. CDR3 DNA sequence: TGTGCCAGCAGCTCCCAGAAAAACATTCAGTACTTC.

As DNA, the CDR3 is TGCGCCAGCAGCCAAGCCCCCTTTAAGACCTACAGGACGTGGACTGAAGCTTTCTTT. Protein: CASSQAPFKTYRTWTEAFF. J is TRBJ1-1 and V is TRBV4-1, with D tentatively TRBD1 (5 bases). The V gene's germline CDR1 is MGHRA and CDR2 YSYEKL. Trimming cost V 1 base and J 5 bases, with 26 bases left between them. This CDR3 contains 19 residues.

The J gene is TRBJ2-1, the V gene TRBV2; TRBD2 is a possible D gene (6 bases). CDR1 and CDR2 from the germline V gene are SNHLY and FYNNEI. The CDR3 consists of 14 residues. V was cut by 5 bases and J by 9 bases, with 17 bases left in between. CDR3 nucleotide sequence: TGTGCCAGCAGTTACATGGCTAGCGATACTGAGCAGTTCTTC. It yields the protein CASSYMASDTEQFF.

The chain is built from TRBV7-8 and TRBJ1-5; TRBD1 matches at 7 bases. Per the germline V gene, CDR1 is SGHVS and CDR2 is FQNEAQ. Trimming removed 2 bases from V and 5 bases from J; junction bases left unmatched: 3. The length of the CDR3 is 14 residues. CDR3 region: CASSLRQGDQPQHF. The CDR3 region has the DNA TGTGCCAGCAGCTTACGACAGGGTGATCAGCCCCAGCATTTT.

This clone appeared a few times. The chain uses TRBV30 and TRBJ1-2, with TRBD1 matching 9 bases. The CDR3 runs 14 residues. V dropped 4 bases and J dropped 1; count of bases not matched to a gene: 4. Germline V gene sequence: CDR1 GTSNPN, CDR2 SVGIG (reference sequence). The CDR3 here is CAWNDRGDNYGYTF. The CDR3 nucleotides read TGTGCCTGGAATGACAGGGGGGATAACTATGGCTACACCTTC.

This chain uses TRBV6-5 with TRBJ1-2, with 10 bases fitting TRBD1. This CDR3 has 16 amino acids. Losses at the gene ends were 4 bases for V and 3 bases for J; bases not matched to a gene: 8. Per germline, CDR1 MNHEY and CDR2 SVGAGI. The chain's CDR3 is CASSSGQGRGDYGYTF. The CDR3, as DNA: TGTGCCAGCAGTTCGGGACAGGGGAGAGGGGACTATGGCTACACCTTC.

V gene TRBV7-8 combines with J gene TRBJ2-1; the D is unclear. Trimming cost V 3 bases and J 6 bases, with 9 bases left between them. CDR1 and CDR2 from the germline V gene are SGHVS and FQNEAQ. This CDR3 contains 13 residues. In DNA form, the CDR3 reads TGTGCCAGCAGCTTTGATCTGCGCAATGAGCAGTTCTTC. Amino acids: CASSFDLRNEQFF.

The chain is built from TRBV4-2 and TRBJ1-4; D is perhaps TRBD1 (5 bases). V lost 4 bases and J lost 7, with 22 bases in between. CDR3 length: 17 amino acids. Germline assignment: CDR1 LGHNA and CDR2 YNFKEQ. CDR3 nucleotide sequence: TGTGCCAGCAGCCCTCCCGGGGGAGGCCGGGGTGGTGAAAAACTGTTTTTT. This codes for CASSPPGGGRGGEKLFF.

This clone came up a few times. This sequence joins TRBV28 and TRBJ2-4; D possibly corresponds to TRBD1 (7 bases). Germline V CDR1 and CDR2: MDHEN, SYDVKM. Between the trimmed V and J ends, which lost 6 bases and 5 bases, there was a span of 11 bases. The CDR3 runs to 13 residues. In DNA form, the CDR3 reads TGTGCCAGCAGCCGGGGGACAGAAAACATTCAGTACTTC. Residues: CASSRGTENIQYF.

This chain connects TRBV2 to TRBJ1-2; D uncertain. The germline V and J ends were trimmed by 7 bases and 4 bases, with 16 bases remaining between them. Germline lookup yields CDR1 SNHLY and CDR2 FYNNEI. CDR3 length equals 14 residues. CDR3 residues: CASIHPRKPYGYTF. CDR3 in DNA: TGTGCCAGCATCCACCCGCGGAAGCCCTATGGCTACACCTTC.

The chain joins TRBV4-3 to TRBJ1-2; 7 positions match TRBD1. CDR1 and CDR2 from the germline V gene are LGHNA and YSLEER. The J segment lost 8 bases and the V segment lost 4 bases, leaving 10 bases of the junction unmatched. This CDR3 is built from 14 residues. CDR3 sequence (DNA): TGCGCCAGCAGCCCCAGACCACAGGGGAGCGGCTACACCTTC. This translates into CASSPRPQGSGYTF.

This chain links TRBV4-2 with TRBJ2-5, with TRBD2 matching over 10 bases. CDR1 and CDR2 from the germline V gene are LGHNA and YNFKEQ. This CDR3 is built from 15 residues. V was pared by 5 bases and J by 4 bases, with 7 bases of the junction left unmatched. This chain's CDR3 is CASSALAGDLETQYF. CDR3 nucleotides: TGTGCCAGCAGCGCCCTAGCGGGGGACTTAGAGACCCAGTACTTC.

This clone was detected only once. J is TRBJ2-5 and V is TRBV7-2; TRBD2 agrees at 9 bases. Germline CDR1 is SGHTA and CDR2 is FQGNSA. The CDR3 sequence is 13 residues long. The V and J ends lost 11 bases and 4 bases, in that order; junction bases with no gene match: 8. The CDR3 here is CACDSRGGETQYF. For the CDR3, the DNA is TGTGCCTGCGACTCGCGGGGGGGAGAGACCCAGTACTTC. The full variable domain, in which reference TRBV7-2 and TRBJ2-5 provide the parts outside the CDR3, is GAGVSQSPSNKVTEKGKDVELRCDPISGHTALYWYRQSLGQGLEFLIYFQGNSAPDKSGLPSDRFSAERTGGSVSTLTIQRTQQEDSAVYLCACDSRGGETQYFGPGTRLLVL.

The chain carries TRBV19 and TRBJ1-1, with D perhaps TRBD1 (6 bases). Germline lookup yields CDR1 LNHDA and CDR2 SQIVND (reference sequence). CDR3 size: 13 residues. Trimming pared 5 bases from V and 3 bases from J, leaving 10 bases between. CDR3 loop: CASSLQGDTEAFF. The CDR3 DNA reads TGTGCCAGTAGTTTACAGGGAGACACTGAAGCTTTCTTT. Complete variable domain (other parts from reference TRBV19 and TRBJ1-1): DGGITQSPKYLFRKEGQNVTLSCEQNLNHDAMYWYRQDPGQGLRLIYYSQIVNDFQKGDIAEGYSVSREKKESFPLTVTSAQKNPTAFYLCASSLQGDTEAFFGQGTRLTVV.

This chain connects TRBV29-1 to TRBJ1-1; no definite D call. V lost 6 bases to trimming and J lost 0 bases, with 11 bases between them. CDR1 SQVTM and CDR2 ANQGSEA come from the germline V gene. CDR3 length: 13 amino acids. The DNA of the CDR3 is TGCAGCGTATCACACGGGATGAACACTGAAGCTTTCTTT. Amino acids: CSVSHGMNTEAFF.

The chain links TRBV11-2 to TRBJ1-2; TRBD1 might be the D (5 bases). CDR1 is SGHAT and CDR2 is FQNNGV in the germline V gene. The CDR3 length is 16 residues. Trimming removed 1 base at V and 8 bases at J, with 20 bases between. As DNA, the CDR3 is TGTGCCAGCAGCTTAGGGGGGAGGAGGGCCTCTGACGGCTACACCTTC. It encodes CASSLGGRRASDGYTF. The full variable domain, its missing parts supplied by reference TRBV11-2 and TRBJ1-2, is EAGVAQSPRYKIIEKRQSVAFWCNPISGHATLYWYQQILGQGPKLLIQFQNNGVVDDSQLPKDRFSAERLKGVDSTLKIQPAKLEDSAVYLCASSLGGRRASDGYTFGSGTRLTVV.